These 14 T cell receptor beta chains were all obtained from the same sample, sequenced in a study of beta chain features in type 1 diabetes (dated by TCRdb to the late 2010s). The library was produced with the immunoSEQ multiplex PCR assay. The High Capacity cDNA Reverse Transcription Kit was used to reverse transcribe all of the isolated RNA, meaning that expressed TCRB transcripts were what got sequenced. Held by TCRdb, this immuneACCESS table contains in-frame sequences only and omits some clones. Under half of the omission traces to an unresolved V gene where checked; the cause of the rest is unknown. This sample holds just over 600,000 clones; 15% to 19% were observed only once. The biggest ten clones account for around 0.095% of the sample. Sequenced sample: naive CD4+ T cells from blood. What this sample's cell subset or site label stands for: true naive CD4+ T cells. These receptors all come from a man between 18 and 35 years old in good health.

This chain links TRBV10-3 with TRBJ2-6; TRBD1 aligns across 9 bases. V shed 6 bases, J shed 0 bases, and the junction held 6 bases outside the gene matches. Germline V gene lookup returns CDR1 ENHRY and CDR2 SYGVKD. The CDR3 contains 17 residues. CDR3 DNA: TGTGCCATCAGCCCGGGACAGGGCCTCTCTGGGGCCAACGTCCTGACTTTC. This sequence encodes CAISPGQGLSGANVLTF.

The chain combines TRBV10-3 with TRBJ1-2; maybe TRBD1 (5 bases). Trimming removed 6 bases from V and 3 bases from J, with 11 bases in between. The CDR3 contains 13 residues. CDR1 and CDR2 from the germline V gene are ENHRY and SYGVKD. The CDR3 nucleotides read TGTGCCATCAGCGGGACGTCTCACTATGGCTACACCTTC. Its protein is CAISGTSHYGYTF.

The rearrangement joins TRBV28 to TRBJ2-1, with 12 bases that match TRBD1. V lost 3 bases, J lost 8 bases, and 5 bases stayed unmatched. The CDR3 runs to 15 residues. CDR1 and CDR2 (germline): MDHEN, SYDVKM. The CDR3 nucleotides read TGTGCCAGCAGTTTCGCCGGGACAGGGGGCGATGAGCAGTTCTTC. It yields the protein CASSFAGTGGDEQFF.

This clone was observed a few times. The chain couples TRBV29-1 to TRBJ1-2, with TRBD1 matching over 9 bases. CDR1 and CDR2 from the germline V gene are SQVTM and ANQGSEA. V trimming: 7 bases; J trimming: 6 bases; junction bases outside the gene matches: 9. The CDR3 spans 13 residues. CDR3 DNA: TGCAGCGATCGGACAGGGGTGGTGGATGGCTACACCTTC. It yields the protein CSDRTGVVDGYTF.

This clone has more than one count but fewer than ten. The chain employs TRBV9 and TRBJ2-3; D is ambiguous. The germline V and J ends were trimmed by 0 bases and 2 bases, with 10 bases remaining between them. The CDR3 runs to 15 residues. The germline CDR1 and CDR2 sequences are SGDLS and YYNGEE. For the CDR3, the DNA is TGTGCCAGCAGCGTAGCATCGGTCCCCACAGATACGCAGTATTTT. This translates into CASSVASVPTDTQYF.

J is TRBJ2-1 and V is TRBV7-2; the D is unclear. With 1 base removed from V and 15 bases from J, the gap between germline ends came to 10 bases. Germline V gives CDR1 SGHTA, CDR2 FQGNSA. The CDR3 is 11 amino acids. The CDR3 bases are TGTGCCAGCAGCTTAGTAGGTGGACGGTTCTTC. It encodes CASSLVGGRFF. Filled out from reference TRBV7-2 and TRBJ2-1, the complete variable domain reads GAGVSQSPSNKVTEKGKDVELRCDPISGHTALYWYRQSLGQGLEFLIYFQGNSAPDKSGLPSDRFSAERTGGSVSTLTIQRTQQEDSAVYLCASSLVGGRFFGPGTRLTVL.

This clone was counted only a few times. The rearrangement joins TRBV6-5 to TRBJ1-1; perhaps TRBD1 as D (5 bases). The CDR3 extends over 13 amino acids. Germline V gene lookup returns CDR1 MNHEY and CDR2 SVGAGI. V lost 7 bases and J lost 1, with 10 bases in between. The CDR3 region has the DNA TGTGCCAGCATGGGGGACGGGAACACTGAAGCTTTCTTT. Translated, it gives CASMGDGNTEAFF.

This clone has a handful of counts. In DNA, the CDR3 is TGTGCCAGCAGTCCACCCCCTTTGGGGGCGAATGGCTACACCTTC. Encoded protein: CASSPPPLGANGYTF. V is TRBV28 and J is TRBJ1-2; D perhaps matches TRBD1 (6 bases). Between the trimmed V and J ends, which lost 5 bases and 6 bases, there was a span of 19 bases. The germline V gene encodes CDR1 MDHEN and CDR2 SYDVKM. The CDR3 spans 15 residues.

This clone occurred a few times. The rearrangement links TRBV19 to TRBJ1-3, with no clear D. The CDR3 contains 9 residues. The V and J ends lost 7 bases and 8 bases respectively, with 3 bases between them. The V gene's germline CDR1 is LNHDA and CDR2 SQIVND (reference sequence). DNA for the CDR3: TGTGCCAGTACCCACACCATATATTTT. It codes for CASTHTIYF.

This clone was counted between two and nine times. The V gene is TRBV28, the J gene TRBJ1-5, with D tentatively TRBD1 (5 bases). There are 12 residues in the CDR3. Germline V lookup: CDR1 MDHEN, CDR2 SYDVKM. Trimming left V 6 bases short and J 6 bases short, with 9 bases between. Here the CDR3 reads CASRSGGQPQHF. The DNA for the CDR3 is TGTGCCAGCAGGTCCGGGGGTCAGCCCCAGCATTTT.

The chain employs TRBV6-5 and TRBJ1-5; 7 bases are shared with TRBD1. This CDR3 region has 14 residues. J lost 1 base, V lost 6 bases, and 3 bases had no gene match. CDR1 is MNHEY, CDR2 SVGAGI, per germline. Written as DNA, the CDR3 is TGTGCCAGCAGACCGGGACAGAGCAATCAGCCCCAGCATTTT. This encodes CASRPGQSNQPQHF.

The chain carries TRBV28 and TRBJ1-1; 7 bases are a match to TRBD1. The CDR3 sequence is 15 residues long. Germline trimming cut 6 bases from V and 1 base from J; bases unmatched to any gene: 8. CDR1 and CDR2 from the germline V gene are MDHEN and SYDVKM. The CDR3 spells CASRSPGTENTEAFF. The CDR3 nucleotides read TGTGCCAGCAGAAGTCCCGGGACAGAGAACACTGAAGCTTTCTTT.

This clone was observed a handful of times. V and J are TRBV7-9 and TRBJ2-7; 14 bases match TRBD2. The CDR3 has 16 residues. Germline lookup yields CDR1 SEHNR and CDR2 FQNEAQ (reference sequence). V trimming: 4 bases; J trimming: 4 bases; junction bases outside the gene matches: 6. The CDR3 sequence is CASSSLRLAGGYEQYF. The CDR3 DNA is TGTGCCAGCAGCTCCCTGCGACTAGCGGGAGGGTACGAGCAGTACTTC.

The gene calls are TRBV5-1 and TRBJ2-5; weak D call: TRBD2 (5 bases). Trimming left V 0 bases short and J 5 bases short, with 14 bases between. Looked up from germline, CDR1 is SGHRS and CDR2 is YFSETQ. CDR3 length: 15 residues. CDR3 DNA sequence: TGCGCCAGCAGCTTGGGATGGGGAGATTCGGAGACCCAGTACTTC. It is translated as CASSLGWGDSETQYF.